This TCR beta chain was sequenced in a study of CD8 T cells in ankylosing spondylitis. General observations from the study: Significant enrichment of disease-linked clones was reportedly seen in matched ankylosing spondylitis synovial fluid. Earlier work had already found some motif variants in reactive arthritis synovial fluid and blood. CD8+ disease-linked clones were present at relatively low frequencies in blood.

As to this clonotype: What it binds is not known.

TCRdb reprocessed the 5' RACE reads via MiXCR and lists one record per CDR3 protein. The sample carries about 280,000 distinct CDR3 sequences, 20% recorded once. The specimen was blood, either unsorted or a sorted T cell fraction (not recorded which). The sequence was collected from a male donor with ankylosing spondylitis or in good health (not recorded which).

CDR3 nucleotide sequence: TGTGCCAGCAGAGTGAACCTTGAAGCTTTCTTT. Protein product: CASRVNLEAFF. The rearrangement joins TRBV12-3 or TRBV12-4 to TRBJ1-1; D gene unclear. V was pared by 6 bases and J by 7 bases, with 9 bases between. The CDR3 runs to 11 residues.